The text below deals with one TCR beta chain. What it recognizes is unknown. This record belongs to a study of cytomegalovirus exposure and HLA in healthy donors. As for the study in general: The platform used for the approximately 120 validation repertoires matched that of the 666 first-cohort repertoires, a later analysis reported. Notes on the study in general: CMV antigen specificity of a few CMV-associated chains was confirmed in vitro.

The CDR3 contains 15 residues. From germline, CDR1 is LGHNA and CDR2 YSLEER. V gave up 0 bases and J gave up 4 bases, with 12 bases separating them. Generated by immunoSEQ multiplex PCR, the TCRdb table keeps only in-frame clones and is missing some. The table lists some 270,000 clones, 80% to 90% of them singletons. The J gene is TRBJ1-2, the V gene TRBV4-3; D unclear. This TCR was sampled from a young woman in good health and CMV-seronegative. Sample: PBMCs. The CDR3 coding sequence is TGCGCCAGCAGCCAAGAGGCGGGATCAGCCTATGGCTACACCTTC. Protein: CASSQEAGSAYGYTF.